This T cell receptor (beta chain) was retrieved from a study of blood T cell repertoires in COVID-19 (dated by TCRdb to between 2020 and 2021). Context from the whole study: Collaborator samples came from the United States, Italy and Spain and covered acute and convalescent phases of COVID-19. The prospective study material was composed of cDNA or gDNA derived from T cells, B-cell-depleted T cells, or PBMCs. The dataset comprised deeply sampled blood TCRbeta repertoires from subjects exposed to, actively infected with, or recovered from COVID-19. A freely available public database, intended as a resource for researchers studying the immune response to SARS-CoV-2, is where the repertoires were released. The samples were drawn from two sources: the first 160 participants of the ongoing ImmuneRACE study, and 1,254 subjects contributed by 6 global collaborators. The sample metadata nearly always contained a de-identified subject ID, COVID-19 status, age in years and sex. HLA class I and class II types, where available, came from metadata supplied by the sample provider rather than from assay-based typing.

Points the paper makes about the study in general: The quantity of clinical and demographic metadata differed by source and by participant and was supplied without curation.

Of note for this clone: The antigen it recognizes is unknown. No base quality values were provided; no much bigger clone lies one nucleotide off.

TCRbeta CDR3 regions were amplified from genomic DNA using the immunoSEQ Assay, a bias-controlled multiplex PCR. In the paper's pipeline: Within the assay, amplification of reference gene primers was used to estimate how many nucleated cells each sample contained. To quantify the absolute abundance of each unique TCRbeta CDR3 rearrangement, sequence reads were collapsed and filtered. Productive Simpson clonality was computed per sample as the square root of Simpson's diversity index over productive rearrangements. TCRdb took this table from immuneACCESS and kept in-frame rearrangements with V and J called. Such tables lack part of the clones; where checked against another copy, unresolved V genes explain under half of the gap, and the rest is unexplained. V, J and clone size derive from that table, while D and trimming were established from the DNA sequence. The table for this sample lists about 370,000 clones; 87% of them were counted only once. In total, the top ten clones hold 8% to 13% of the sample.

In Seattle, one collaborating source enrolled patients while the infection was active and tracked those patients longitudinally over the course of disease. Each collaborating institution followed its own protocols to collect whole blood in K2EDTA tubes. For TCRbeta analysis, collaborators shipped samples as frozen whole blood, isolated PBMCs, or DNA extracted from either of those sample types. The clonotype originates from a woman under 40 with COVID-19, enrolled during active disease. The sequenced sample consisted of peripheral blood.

Here is the DNA: TGTGCCAGCAGCTACAATCCCGGGACAGGGGAAGAGACCCAGTACTTC. Its translation reads: CASSYNPGTGEETQYF. The rearrangement combines TRBV3-1 (or the pseudogene TRBV3-2) with TRBJ2-5; 10 junctional bases match TRBD1. From cysteine to phenylalanine, the CDR3 is 16 amino acids long. The CDR3 DNA has 48 bases and is translated from base 1. CDR1 and CDR2, looked up from the germline V gene (reference sequence), are LGHDT and YNNKEL. V trim: 5 bases; J trim: 3 bases; unmatched bases: 9.